The 2 T cell receptor beta chains below come from one sample, sequenced in a study of cytomegalovirus exposure and HLA in healthy donors. The repertoire was sequenced with immunoSEQ multiplex PCR; TCRdb's copy has only in-frame clones and lacks some. The sample yields around 220,000 clones, 88% seen once. Material: PBMCs. The receptors derive from a woman younger than 35 in good health and CMV-seronegative.

The chain combines TRBV5-1 with TRBJ2-3; D is possibly TRBD2 (6 bases). Germline V CDR1 and CDR2: SGHRS, YFSETQ. CDR3 length equals 14 residues. The germline V and J ends were trimmed by 5 bases and 2 bases, with 12 bases remaining between them. CDR3 sequence: CASRKAGPTDTQYF. In DNA form, the CDR3 reads TGCGCCAGCAGAAAAGCGGGCCCCACAGATACGCAGTATTTT.

This clone was counted at least ten times. The rearrangement joins TRBV15 to TRBJ2-6; D unresolved. This CDR3 contains 16 residues. The V and J ends lost 0 bases and 1 base respectively, with 7 bases between them. Germline V gene lookup returns CDR1 LNHNV and CDR2 YYDKDF (reference sequence). CDR3 nucleotide sequence: TGTGCCACCAGCAGAGATCGGAGATCTGGGGCCAACGTCCTGACTTTC. Encoded protein: CATSRDRRSGANVLTF.